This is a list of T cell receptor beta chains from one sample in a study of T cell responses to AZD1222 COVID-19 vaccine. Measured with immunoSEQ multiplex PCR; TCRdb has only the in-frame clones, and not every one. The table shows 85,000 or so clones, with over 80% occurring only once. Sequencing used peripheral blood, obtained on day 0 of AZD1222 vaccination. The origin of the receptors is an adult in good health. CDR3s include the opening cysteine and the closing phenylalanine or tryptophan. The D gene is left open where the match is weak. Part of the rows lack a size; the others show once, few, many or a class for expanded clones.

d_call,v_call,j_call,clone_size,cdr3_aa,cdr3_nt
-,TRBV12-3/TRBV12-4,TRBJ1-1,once,CASSFGQNTEAFF,TGTGCCAGCAGTTTTGGCCAGAATACTGAAGCTTTCTTT
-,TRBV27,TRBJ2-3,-,CASSLSGLTSTDTQYF,TGTGCCAGCAGTTTATCGGGGTTAACTAGCACAGATACGCAGTATTTT
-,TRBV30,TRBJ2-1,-,CAWSVGRGTEQFF,TGTGCCTGGAGTGTAGGGCGGGGCACTGAGCAGTTCTTC
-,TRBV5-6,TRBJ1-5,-,CASSLQGNQPQHF,TGTGCCAGCAGCTTGCAGGGCAATCAGCCCCAGCATTTT
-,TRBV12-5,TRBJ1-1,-,CASVYISGTEAFF,TGTGCTAGTGTTTACATTTCTGGCACTGAAGCTTTCTTT
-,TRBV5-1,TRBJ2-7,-,CASSPGASGYEQYF,TGCGCCAGCAGCCCCGGCGCGTCCGGCTACGAGCAGTACTTC
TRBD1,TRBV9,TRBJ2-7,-,CASSEGGGTGVNEQYF,TGTGCCAGCAGCGAGGGAGGGGGGACAGGGGTAAACGAGCAGTACTTC
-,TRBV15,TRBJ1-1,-,CATSRVWERIFF,TGTGCCACCAGCAGAGTATGGGAGCGGATTTTCTTT
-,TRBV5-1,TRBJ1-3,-,CASKQQSSGNTIYF,TGCGCCAGCAAGCAACAGAGCTCTGGAAACACCATATATTTT
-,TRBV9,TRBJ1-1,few,CASSAGGGPTEAFF,TGTGCCAGCAGCGCCGGCGGGGGCCCCACTGAAGCTTTCTTT